The 9 T cell receptor beta chains given below trace back to one sample, sequenced in a study of technical replicates of blood from a few donors. This table comes from immunoSEQ multiplex PCR, and its TCRdb copy is limited to in-frame clones, with some not included. The table includes about 83,000 clones, 94% detected once. Sequenced sample: T cells isolated from PBMCs. The receptors here all came from a human donor in good health.

J is TRBJ2-1 and V is TRBV7-7; D possibly corresponds to TRBD2 (6 bases). The CDR3 totals 15 residues. The germline V and J ends were trimmed by 5 bases and 5 bases, with 16 bases remaining between them. Germline V gene lookup returns CDR1 SSHAT and CDR2 FNYEAQ (reference sequence). CDR3 in DNA: TGTGCCAGCAGCCAAGAGCCGGGACTCGACAATGAGCAGTTCTTC. Translation: CASSQEPGLDNEQFF.

The CDR3 DNA follows: TGCGCCAGCAGCAGGACTAGCGGGGAGCCCTACGAGCAGTACTTC. It encodes CASSRTSGEPYEQYF. The chain carries TRBV5-1 and TRBJ2-7; the match to TRBD2 covers 12 bases. The V gene's germline CDR1 is SGHRS and CDR2 YFSETQ. This CDR3 has 15 amino acids. Trimming removed 4 bases from V and 2 bases from J; junction bases left unmatched: 4. The variable domain in full, with the rest retrieved from reference TRBV5-1 and TRBJ2-7, is KAGVTQTPRYLIKTRGQQVTLSCSPISGHRSVSWYQQTPGQGLQFLFEYFSETQRNKGNFPGRFSGRQFSNSRSEMNVSTLELGDSALYLCASSRTSGEPYEQYFGPGTRLTVT.

V gene TRBV4-2 combines with J gene TRBJ1-5, with D possibly being TRBD1 (6 bases). The CDR3 has 13 residues. V was trimmed by 1 base and J by 7 bases, leaving 8 bases between them. Per germline, CDR1 LGHNA and CDR2 YNFKEQ. CDR3 sequence reads: CASSQADSQPQHF. CDR3 bases: TGTGCCAGCAGCCAAGCGGACAGCCAGCCCCAGCATTTT.

The chain is built from TRBV27 and TRBJ1-2, with D perhaps matching TRBD1 (6 bases). CDR1 and CDR2 from the germline V gene are MNHEY and SMNVEV (reference sequence). The CDR3 totals 16 residues. Trimming left V 5 bases short and J 4 bases short, with 20 bases between. The CDR3 loop reads CASSRVGGASPYGYTF. The CDR3 nucleotides are TGTGCCAGCAGTAGAGTAGGGGGGGCTTCGCCCTATGGCTACACCTTC.

V and J are TRBV5-1 and TRBJ2-3, with a weak D call TRBD2 (6 bases). The CDR3 totals 17 residues. CDR1 is SGHRS and CDR2 is YFSETQ in the germline V gene. V lost 0 bases to trimming and J lost 0 bases, with 14 bases between them. CDR3 amino acids: CASSLDMGGGSTDTQYF. The CDR3 DNA reads as TGCGCCAGCAGCTTGGATATGGGGGGTGGGAGCACAGATACGCAGTATTTT.

This sequence joins TRBV5-1 and TRBJ1-1; D might be TRBD1 (6 bases). Per germline, CDR1 SGHRS and CDR2 YFSETQ. Trimming pared 5 bases from V and 1 base from J, leaving 15 bases between. The CDR3 is made up of 15 amino acids. The CDR3 loop is CASRPWGGPNTEAFF. The CDR3 DNA sequence: TGCGCCAGCAGACCTTGGGGGGGGCCGAACACTGAAGCTTTCTTT.

This chain uses TRBV2 with TRBJ1-1; TRBD1 matches at 7 bases. From germline, CDR1 is SNHLY and CDR2 FYNNEI. This CDR3 has 12 residues. V was pared by 6 bases and J by 6 bases, with 4 bases of the junction left unmatched. CDR3 nucleotides: TGTGCCAGCAGAGACGACAGGGCTGAAGCTTTCTTT. Residues: CASRDDRAEAFF.

V gene TRBV11-2 combines with J gene TRBJ1-1; 9 bases are a match to TRBD1. CDR1 SGHAT and CDR2 FQNNGV come from the germline V gene. J lost 0 bases, V lost 6 bases, and 11 bases had no gene match. The CDR3 is 17 residues long. The CDR3 DNA sequence: TGTGCCAGCAGTCTACAGGGGGCTAAAAGCTTGAACACTGAAGCTTTCTTT. This translates into CASSLQGAKSLNTEAFF.

The rearrangement links TRBV5-4 to TRBJ1-1, with 7 bases matching TRBD1. This CDR3 region has 17 residues. V was clipped by 4 bases and J by 0 bases; unmatched bases: 12. Germline V gene sequence: CDR1 SGHNT, CDR2 YYREEE (reference sequence). CDR3 loop: CASSQNPGQTLNTEAFF. The CDR3 DNA sequence: TGTGCCAGCAGCCAGAATCCGGGACAGACTTTGAACACTGAAGCTTTCTTT. Variable domain in full (rest from reference TRBV5-4 and TRBJ1-1): ETGVTQSPTHLIKTRGQQVTLRCSSQSGHNTVSWYQQALGQGPQFIFQYYREEENGRGNFPPRFSGLQFPNYSSELNVNALELDDSALYLCASSQNPGQTLNTEAFFGQGTRLTVV.